These 9 T cell receptor beta chains share one sample of origin, sequenced in a study of control samples from healthy donors and cancer patients. Method: immunoSEQ multiplex PCR; TCRdb's copy keeps in-frame clones and lacks some. The sample records 95,000 to 100,000 clones, 80% to 90% being singletons. The sample consisted of blood. These receptors were taken from a man in his thirties or forties in good health.

This clone occurred once. The chain employs TRBV7-6 and TRBJ1-2; 7 nucleotides agree with TRBD1. CDR1 and CDR2 (germline): SGHVS, FNYEAQ. The ends lost 4 bases at V and 4 bases at J; junction bases unmatched: 9. The CDR3 contains 15 residues. The CDR3 is CASSSQVQGTYGYTF. DNA of the CDR3: TGTGCCAGCAGCTCGCAAGTACAGGGGACCTATGGCTACACCTTC.

Note on this clone: At one end, the junction sequence differs from germline, possibly due to a read error. The chain uses TRBV10-3 and TRBJ1-5; D call uncertain. CDR1 is ENHRY and CDR2 is SYGVKD in the germline V gene. The CDR3 totals 14 residues. The CDR3 nucleotides read TGTGCCATCAGTAAGTCCGGCGCAAATCAGCCCCAGCATTTT. It specifies CAISKSGANQPQHF.

This sequence joins TRBV11-2 and TRBJ2-2; 10 bases map to TRBD1. Germline V CDR1 and CDR2: SGHAT, FQNNGV. J gave up 1 base and V 5 bases, and 4 bases lay outside the gene matches. The CDR3 contains 16 residues. For the CDR3, the DNA is TGTGCCAGCAGCCCTCGGACAGGGGGGAACACCGGGGAGCTGTTTTTT. Amino acid sequence: CASSPRTGGNTGELFF.

This chain joins TRBV6-6 and TRBJ2-3, with a possible D match to TRBD2 (5 bases). CDR1 and CDR2 (germline): MNHNY, SVGAGI (reference sequence). This CDR3 contains 14 residues. V dropped 6 bases and J dropped 4 bases, with 14 bases sitting between them. The CDR3 sequence: CASRAGRGPDTQYF. CDR3 sequence (DNA): TGTGCCAGCAGGGCGGGCCGAGGTCCAGATACGCAGTATTTT.

The chain couples TRBV28 to TRBJ2-6; 7 bases match TRBD1. Per the germline V gene, CDR1 is MDHEN and CDR2 is SYDVKM. The trim removed 5 bases at V and 0 bases at J, leaving 10 bases unmatched. The length of the CDR3 is 18 residues. The CDR3 DNA is TGTGCCAGCAGTCCTACTGGGGACAGTTTCTCTGGGGCCAACGTCCTGACTTTC. It translates to CASSPTGDSFSGANVLTF.

The V and J genes are TRBV24-1 and TRBJ1-2; D uncertain. The CDR3 is made up of 16 amino acids. V dropped 3 bases and J dropped 6 bases, with 19 bases sitting between them. Germline CDR1 is KGHDR and CDR2 is SFDVKD. CDR3 DNA: TGTGCCACCAGTGATGTGAGGACTCTCGCTGTTAATGGCTACACCTTC. This codes for CATSDVRTLAVNGYTF.

The chain is built from TRBV4-1 and TRBJ1-3, with a tentative D call TRBD1 (6 bases). Per the germline V gene, CDR1 is MGHRA and CDR2 is YSYEKL. There are 17 residues in the CDR3. Trimming removed 0 bases at V and 2 bases at J, with 14 bases between. DNA of the CDR3: TGCGCCAGCAGCCAAGAGGGCAGGGGATTCACTGGAAACACCATATATTTT. Its protein product is CASSQEGRGFTGNTIYF.

The J gene is TRBJ1-2, the V gene TRBV4-1; D perhaps matches TRBD1 (5 bases). Trimming pared 4 bases from V and 8 bases from J, leaving 26 bases between. Germline loops: CDR1 MGHRA, CDR2 YSYEKL. This CDR3 contains 17 residues. Here the CDR3 reads CASSPLGGSRNLGGYTF. The CDR3 DNA sequence: TGCGCCAGCAGCCCCCTTGGGGGGTCCCGGAACTTGGGGGGCTACACCTTC.

The chain combines TRBV3-1 (or the pseudogene TRBV3-2) with TRBJ2-5; 12 bases agree with TRBD2. The V and J ends lost 1 base and 4 bases, in that order; junction bases with no gene match: 7. Per the germline V gene, CDR1 is LGHDT and CDR2 is YNNKEL (reference sequence). This CDR3 has 17 residues. As DNA, the CDR3 is TGTGCCAGCAGCCAAGTAGGTCGACTAGCGGGAGTAGAGACCCAGTACTTC. This codes for CASSQVGRLAGVETQYF.